One and the same sample provided the 9 T cell receptor beta chains below, sequenced in a study of T-cell reconstitution after alpha-beta-depleted transplantation in children. Preparing the TCRbeta library involved the use of unique molecular identifiers. A single record per CDR3 protein comes from TCRdb applying MiXCR to the PCR reads. Seen here are fewer than 550,000 distinct CDR3 sequences, 15% to 20% observed once, and the top ten hold roughly 27%. Sequencing was performed on PBMCs, mostly from graft donor cells, taken 360 days after TCRalphabeta/CD19-depleted stem cell transplant. The receptors were gathered from a boy in the first two years of life who had a stem cell transplant for Wiskott-Aldrich syndrome, so the T cells may come from the graft donor.

The chain has TRBV6-2 or TRBV6-3 and TRBJ1-6; D is undetermined. The CDR3 runs 11 residues. V shed 6 bases and J shed 15 bases, with 12 bases lying between them. Germline CDR1 reads MNHEY; CDR2 reads SVGEGT. The CDR3 loop reads CASRDYRGLHF. The CDR3 region has the DNA TGTGCCAGCAGAGACTACCGGGGCCTCCACTTT.

This clonotype has more than one count but fewer than ten. The V gene is TRBV5-5, the J gene TRBJ1-1, with D possibly TRBD1 on 6 matching bases. The V and J ends lost 0 bases and 2 bases respectively, with 8 bases between them. Germline loops: CDR1 SGHKS, CDR2 YYEKEE (reference sequence). The CDR3 is made up of 14 amino acids. CDR3 DNA: TGTGCCAGCAGCTTGGGACAGGTTAACACTGAAGCTTTCTTT. It encodes CASSLGQVNTEAFF.

The genes are TRBV25-1 and TRBJ2-1; weak D call: TRBD2 (6 bases). The V and J ends lost 4 bases and 5 bases respectively, with 15 bases between them. In germline, CDR1 is MGHDK, CDR2 SYGVNS. This CDR3 region has 15 residues. The CDR3 sequence: CASSAPGGVHNEQFF. The CDR3 region has the DNA TGTGCCAGCAGTGCCCCTGGCGGGGTCCACAATGAGCAGTTCTTC.

This clonotype appeared a few times. The rearrangement joins TRBV5-1 to TRBJ2-3; TRBD1 matches 7 bases. Looked up from germline, CDR1 is SGHRS and CDR2 is YFSETQ. The V gene end was trimmed by 4 bases and the J gene end by 4 bases; junction bases not matched to a gene: 6. The CDR3 has 14 amino acids. As DNA, the CDR3 is TGCGCCAGCAGCCCCAACAGGGGTCCAGATACGCAGTATTTT. It specifies CASSPNRGPDTQYF.

This clonotype was detected a few times. The rearrangement joins TRBV3-1 to TRBJ2-7; D is unresolved. Germline V gene lookup returns CDR1 LGHDT and CDR2 YNNKEL (reference sequence). Deletions cut 11 bases from V and 3 bases from J, with 11 bases between. The CDR3 is 11 residues long. The CDR3 here is CACGRYYEQYF. CDR3 DNA sequence: TGTGCCTGTGGACGGTACTACGAGCAGTACTTC.

This clonotype was counted between two and nine times. The chain joins TRBV3-1 to TRBJ2-7; 9 positions agree with TRBD1. V shed 1 base, J shed 8 bases, and the junction held 9 bases outside the gene matches. Germline V gene lookup returns CDR1 LGHDT and CDR2 YNNKEL (reference sequence). This CDR3 has 15 amino acids. The CDR3: CASSQARTGAGQQYF. The CDR3 DNA is TGTGCCAGCAGCCAAGCCCGGACAGGGGCCGGACAGCAGTACTTC.

This clonotype was detected only a few times. This chain uses TRBV6-1 with TRBJ2-5; 12 bases map to TRBD1. The CDR3 is 15 residues long. V lost 4 bases to trimming and J lost 5 bases; unmatched junction nucleotides: 5. Germline V gene lookup returns CDR1 MNHNS and CDR2 SASEGT. CDR3 in amino acids: CASSVGTGGRETQYF. The CDR3 DNA sequence: TGTGCCAGCAGTGTAGGGACAGGGGGCCGGGAGACCCAGTACTTC.

The chain recombines TRBV7-8 with TRBJ2-5, with D tentatively TRBD1 or TRBD2 (6 bases each). CDR1 is SGHVS, CDR2 FQNEAQ, per germline. The ends were cut back, 4 bases at V and 4 bases at J, with 19 bases in the middle. This CDR3 contains 16 residues. CDR3 coding DNA: TGTGCCAGCAGCTCATTAAATCCGGGGGCTGGAGAGACCCAGTACTTC. Translating it yields CASSSLNPGAGETQYF.

This clonotype was seen a few times. The chain joins TRBV12-3 or TRBV12-4 to TRBJ2-7; 7 nucleotides line up with TRBD2. J gave up 1 base and V 5 bases, and 23 bases lay outside the gene matches. The CDR3 has 20 residues. CDR3 nucleotides: TGTGCCAGCAGTCCGAGCCGTTTCGCGTTGGGGGGGACCGCTTCCTACGAGCAGTACTTC. It encodes CASSPSRFALGGTASYEQYF.